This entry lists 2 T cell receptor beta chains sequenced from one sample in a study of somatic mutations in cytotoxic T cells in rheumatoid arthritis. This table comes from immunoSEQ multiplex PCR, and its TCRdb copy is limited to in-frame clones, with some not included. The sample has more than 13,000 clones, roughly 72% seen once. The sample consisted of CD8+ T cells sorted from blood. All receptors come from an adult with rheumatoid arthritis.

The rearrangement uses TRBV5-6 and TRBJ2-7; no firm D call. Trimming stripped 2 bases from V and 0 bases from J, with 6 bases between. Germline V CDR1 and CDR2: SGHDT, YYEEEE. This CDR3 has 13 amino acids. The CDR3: CASSFVSSYEQYF. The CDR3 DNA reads TGTGCCAGCAGCTTTGTCTCCTCCTACGAGCAGTACTTC.

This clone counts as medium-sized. The CDR3 is CASSLSGFTGELFF. Here the CDR3 DNA reads TGTGCCAGCAGCTTGTCTGGGTTTACCGGGGAGCTGTTTTTT. The chain recombines TRBV7-3 with TRBJ2-2; D is unclear. CDR3 size: 14 residues. The ends were cut back, 3 bases at V and 5 bases at J, with 10 bases in the middle. Looked up from germline, CDR1 is SGHTA and CDR2 is FQGTGA.